The 14 T cell receptor beta chains below were found in one sample sequenced in a study of tumor-infiltrating lymphocytes in oesophageal squamous cell carcinoma. Via MiXCR, TCRdb re-called the PCR reads, giving one row per CDR3 protein. The table includes some 21,000 distinct CDR3 sequences, just under 40% detected once. Sequencing used esophageal tumor tissue. The source is a male donor with esophageal squamous cell carcinoma.

V and J are TRBV6-1 and TRBJ2-3; TRBD1 or TRBD2 may be the D gene (5 bases each). Germline loops: CDR1 MNHNS, CDR2 SASEGT. This CDR3 spans 14 amino acids. V shed 10 bases and J shed 2 bases, with 16 bases lying between them. Written as DNA, the CDR3 is TGTGCCACCAAGTTTGGGGGTCCCACAGATACGCAGTATTTT. Encoded protein: CATKFGGPTDTQYF.

The chain employs TRBV9 and TRBJ2-7, with 9 bases aligning to TRBD1. The length of the CDR3 is 15 residues. Per the germline V gene, CDR1 is SGDLS and CDR2 is YYNGEE. With 0 bases clipped from V and 3 bases from J, the junction kept 4 bases outside the gene matches. CDR3 residues: CASSVAPTGGYEQYF. CDR3 nucleotides: TGTGCCAGCAGCGTAGCCCCGACAGGGGGCTACGAGCAGTACTTC.

This chain joins TRBV7-4 and TRBJ2-6; D possibly corresponds to TRBD1 (5 bases). The J call may not be correct, given that the DNA end is closer to TRBJ2-1. Germline lookup yields CDR1 SGHVT and CDR2 SQSDAQ. This CDR3 spans 11 amino acids. The CDR3 DNA follows: TGTGCCGGTCAACAGGAGAATGAGCAGTTCTTC. Translation: CAGQQENEQFF.

The chain has TRBV4-1 and TRBJ2-4; a weak D match, TRBD1 (5 bases). Germline V lookup: CDR1 MGHRA, CDR2 YSYEKL. This CDR3 spans 14 amino acids. The V gene lost 0 bases and the J gene lost 7 bases, with 10 bases spanning the gap. Here the CDR3 reads CASSQDPQGNIQYF. The CDR3 nucleotides read TGCGCCAGCAGCCAAGACCCCCAGGGCAACATTCAGTACTTC.

This sequence joins TRBV11-1 and TRBJ2-5; TRBD2 matches 9 bases. The CDR3 length is 16 residues. CDR1 is SGHAT and CDR2 is FQDESV in the germline V gene (reference sequence). V gave up 2 bases and J gave up 5 bases; unmatched junction bases: 9. The CDR3 coding sequence is TGTGCCAGCAGCTTATTCTCTAGCGGGAAAGGGGAGACCCAGTACTTC. Translated: CASSLFSSGKGETQYF.

This clonotype was seen only once. This rearrangement joins TRBV7-2 to TRBJ2-5; 11 nucleotides align to TRBD2. Matching the DNA end better, TRBJ2-7 makes the J call doubtful. The germline V gene has CDR1 SGHTA and CDR2 FQGNSA. This CDR3 spans 14 amino acids. CDR3 sequence reads: CASSLYSGGGEQYF. In DNA, the CDR3 is TGTGCCAGCAGCTTATATAGCGGGGGGGGCGAGCAGTACTTC.

There are many counts of this clonotype. This may stem from a read error, because a much larger clone lies one nucleotide away. This chain links TRBV6-1 with TRBJ2-7, with 8 nucleotides matching TRBD2. Germline-derived CDR1 and CDR2 are MNHNS and SASEGT. The V and J ends lost 4 bases and 7 bases, in that order; junction bases with no gene match: 6. The CDR3 loop spans 13 amino acids. CDR3 coding DNA: TGTGCCAGCAGTGTTGGACTAGCCAATGAGCAGTACTTC. Its translation: CASSVGLANEQYF.

The chain combines TRBV12-3 or TRBV12-4 with TRBJ2-1; TRBD1 is a possible D gene (6 bases). The CDR3 spans 15 residues. Trimming pared 7 bases from V and 0 bases from J, leaving 13 bases between. The CDR3 coding sequence is TGTGCCAGCATCGGACAGTTGAGCTCCTACAATGAGCAGTTCTTC. This translates into CASIGQLSSYNEQFF.

This clonotype has a count of ten or more. CDR3 loop: CASSTPKTGKRATGNTIYF. Written as DNA, the CDR3 is TGTGCCAGCAGCACCCCGAAGACAGGGAAGAGGGCTACTGGAAACACCATATATTTT. The chain links TRBV11-1 to TRBJ1-3; 7 bases line up with TRBD1. Germline V gives CDR1 SGHAT, CDR2 FQDESV (reference sequence). V trimming: 5 bases; J trimming: 2 bases; junction bases outside the gene matches: 18. This CDR3 comprises 19 residues.

This chain uses TRBV12-3 or TRBV12-4 with TRBJ2-6; D possibly corresponds to TRBD2 (5 bases). Trimming stripped 6 bases from V and 4 bases from J, with 13 bases between. This CDR3 region has 15 residues. CDR3 nucleotide sequence: TGTGCCAGCAGGCACGGGGTGGCAGGGGCCAACGTCCTGACTTTC. Translated, it gives CASRHGVAGANVLTF.

At least ten counts were recorded for this clonotype. Because the CDR3 is missing its conserved closing phenylalanine or tryptophan, this is likely a read error. The limits of the CDR3 on the DNA are not certain, so only TCRdb's listed CDR3 is given. V usage is TRBV7-5 and J usage is TRBJ2-7. TRBV7-5 is assigned pseudogene status. Ends included, the CDR3 has 19 residues. The CDR3 protein is CISVPEPPTPRDYGYTFGS.

Relative to its sample, this clonotype is large. The gene calls are TRBV12-3 or TRBV12-4 and TRBJ2-1; D may correspond to TRBD1 or TRBD2 (5 bases each). V was trimmed by 7 bases and J by 5 bases, leaving 15 bases between them. The CDR3 is made up of 14 amino acids. DNA for the CDR3: TGTGCCAGCAATATAGGACGAGGGGACAATGAGCAGTTCTTC. Its protein product is CASNIGRGDNEQFF.

This clonotype was seen repeatedly, ten times or more. This chain uses TRBV6-1 with TRBJ1-1, with D possibly matching TRBD1 (5 bases). Trimming took 2 bases from V and 6 from J, leaving 10 bases between them. Germline V gene sequence: CDR1 MNHNS, CDR2 SASEGT. The CDR3 runs to 13 residues. CDR3 nucleotides: TGTGCCAGCAGTGAACAGGGTCGCGCTGAAGCTTTCTTT. It yields the protein CASSEQGRAEAFF.

The table lists this clonotype with many counts. A much larger clone differs by one base, so this may be a read error. V is TRBV7-9 and J is TRBJ2-7, with a possible D match to TRBD2 (5 bases). Trimming took off 10 bases at V and 7 bases at J, with 23 bases between the two ends. Germline V gene lookup returns CDR1 SEHNR and CDR2 FQNEAQ (reference sequence). The CDR3 sequence is 14 residues long. The CDR3 nucleotides read TGTGCCACCTCCCGAAAGGGAGCCTACAATGAGCAGTACTTC. Its translation is CATSRKGAYNEQYF.